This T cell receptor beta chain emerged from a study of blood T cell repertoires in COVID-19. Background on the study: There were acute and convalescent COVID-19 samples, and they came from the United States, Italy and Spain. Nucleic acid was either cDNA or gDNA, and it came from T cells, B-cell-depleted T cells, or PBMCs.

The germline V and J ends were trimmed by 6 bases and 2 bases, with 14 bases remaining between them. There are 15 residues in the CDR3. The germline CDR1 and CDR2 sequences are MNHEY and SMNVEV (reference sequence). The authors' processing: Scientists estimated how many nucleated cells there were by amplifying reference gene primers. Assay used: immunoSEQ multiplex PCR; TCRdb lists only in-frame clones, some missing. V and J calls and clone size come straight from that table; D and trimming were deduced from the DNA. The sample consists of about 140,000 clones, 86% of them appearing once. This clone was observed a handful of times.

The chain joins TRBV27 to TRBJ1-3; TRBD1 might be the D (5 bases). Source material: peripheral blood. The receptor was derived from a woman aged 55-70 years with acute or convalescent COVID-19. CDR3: CASRARGTAGNTIYF. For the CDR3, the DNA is TGTGCCAGCAGAGCACGGGGGACGGCTGGAAACACCATATATTTT.